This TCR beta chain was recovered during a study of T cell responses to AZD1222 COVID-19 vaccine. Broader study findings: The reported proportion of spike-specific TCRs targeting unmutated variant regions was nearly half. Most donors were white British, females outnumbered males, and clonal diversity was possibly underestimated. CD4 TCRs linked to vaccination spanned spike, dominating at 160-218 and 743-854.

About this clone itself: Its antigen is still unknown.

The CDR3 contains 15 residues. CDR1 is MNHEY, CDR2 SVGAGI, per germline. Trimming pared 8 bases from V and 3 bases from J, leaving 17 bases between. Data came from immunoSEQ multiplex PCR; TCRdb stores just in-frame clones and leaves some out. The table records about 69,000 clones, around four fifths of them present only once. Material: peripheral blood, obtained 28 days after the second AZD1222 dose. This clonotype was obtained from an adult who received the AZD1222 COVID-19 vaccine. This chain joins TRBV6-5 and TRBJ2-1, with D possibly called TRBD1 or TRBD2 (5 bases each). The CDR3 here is CASGDTGTVYNEQFF. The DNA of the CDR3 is TGTGCCAGCGGAGACACCGGGACCGTCTACAATGAGCAGTTCTTC.